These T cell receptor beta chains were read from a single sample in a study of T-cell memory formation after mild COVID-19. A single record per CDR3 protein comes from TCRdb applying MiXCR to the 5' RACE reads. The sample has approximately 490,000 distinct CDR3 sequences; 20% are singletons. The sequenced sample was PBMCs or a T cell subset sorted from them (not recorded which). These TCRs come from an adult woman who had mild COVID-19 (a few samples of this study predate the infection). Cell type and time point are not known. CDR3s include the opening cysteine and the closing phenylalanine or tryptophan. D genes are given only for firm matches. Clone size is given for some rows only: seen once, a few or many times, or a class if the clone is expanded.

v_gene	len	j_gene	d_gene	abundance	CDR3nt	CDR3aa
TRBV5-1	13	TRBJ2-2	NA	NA	TGCGCCAGCAGCCCTCACAACACCGGGGAGCTGTTTTTT	CASSPHNTGELFF
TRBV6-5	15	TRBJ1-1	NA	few	TGTGCCAGCAGTTTTACTTACAGGCTGAACACTGAAGCTTTCTTT	CASSFTYRLNTEAFF
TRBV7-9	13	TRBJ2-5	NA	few	TGTGCCAGCAGCCTAATTTCAGGGGAGACCCAGTACTTC	CASSLISGETQYF
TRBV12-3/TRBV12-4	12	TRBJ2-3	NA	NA	TGTGCCAGCAGTCCAGGGTCCGATACGCAGTATTTT	CASSPGSDTQYF
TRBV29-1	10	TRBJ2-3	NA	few	TGCAGCGTCCTCACAGATACGCAGTATTTT	CSVLTDTQYF
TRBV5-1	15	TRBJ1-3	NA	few	TGCGCCAGCAGCCCATCAGGTATCTCTGGAGGCACCATATATTTT	CASSPSGISGGTIYF
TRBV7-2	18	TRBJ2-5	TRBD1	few	TGTGCCAGCAGCCTTAGTACAAGCGCGACAGGGATGTCGGAGACCCAGTACTTC	CASSLSTSATGMSETQYF
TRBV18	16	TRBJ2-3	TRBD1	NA	TGTGCCAGCTCACCACGTTGGGACAGTTACACAGATACGCAGTATTTT	CASSPRWDSYTDTQYF
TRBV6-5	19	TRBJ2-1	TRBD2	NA	TGTTCCAGCAGTACCGACAGGGTGGATACTAGCGGGAGGGGGTATGAGCAGTTCTTC	CSSSTDRVDTSGRGYEQFF
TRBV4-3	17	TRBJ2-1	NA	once	TGCGCCAGCAGCCAAGAGTTTTTTGGTGCGTCCTACAATGAGCAGTTCTTC	CASSQEFFGASYNEQFF
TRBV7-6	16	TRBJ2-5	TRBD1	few	TGTGCCAGCAGCTCACCCGGGACAGGGGGCCAAGAGACCCAGTACTTC	CASSSPGTGGQETQYF